This is a list of T cell receptor beta chains from one sample in a study of tumor and adjacent non-tumor tissue in lung cancer. MiXCR, run by TCRdb on the multiplex PCR reads, gives a single entry per CDR3 protein. The sample holds about 90,000 distinct CDR3 sequences, roughly three fifths seen once. Sequencing was carried out using lung tumor tissue. The receptors shown here come from a man between 65 and 80 years old with non-small cell lung cancer. The CDR3 runs from the conserved cysteine through the conserved F or W. The order of the fields is D gene, clone size, J gene, V gene, CDR3 protein, CDR3 DNA. The D gene is left open where the match is weak. Some rows have no size entry. The others give once, few or many, or a class for an expanded clone.

d_call: -
clone_size: -
j_call: TRBJ2-7
v_call: TRBV5-4
cdr3_aa: CASNPTGAGSYERHF
cdr3_nt: TGTGCCAGCAACCCTACAGGCGCGGGCTCCTACGAGCGGCACTTC

d_call: TRBD1
clone_size: -
j_call: TRBJ2-6
v_call: TRBV4-1
cdr3_aa: CASRQDPGTAPPGANVLTF
cdr3_nt: TGCGCCAGCAGACAAGACCCCGGGACAGCCCCGCCTGGGGCCAACGTCCTGACTTTC

d_call: TRBD1
clone_size: -
j_call: TRBJ1-1
v_call: TRBV14
cdr3_aa: CASSQDFSQGALAEAFF
cdr3_nt: TGTGCCAGCAGCCAAGATTTTTCCCAGGGGGCGCTTGCTGAAGCTTTCTTT

d_call: TRBD2
clone_size: -
j_call: TRBJ2-1
v_call: TRBV4-1
cdr3_aa: CASSPYGLAGGLGIEQFF
cdr3_nt: TGCGCCAGCAGCCCATACGGGCTAGCGGGAGGTCTTGGGATTGAGCAGTTCTTC

d_call: -
clone_size: few
j_call: TRBJ2-1
v_call: TRBV5-1
cdr3_aa: CASSFGKMRQAYYNEQFF
cdr3_nt: TGCGCCAGCAGCTTTGGCAAAATGCGACAGGCCTACTACAATGAGCAGTTCTTC

d_call: TRBD2
clone_size: many
j_call: TRBJ2-7
v_call: TRBV5-1
cdr3_aa: CASRMSSGTFGEQYF
cdr3_nt: TGCGCCAGCAGGATGAGTAGCGGGACTTTTGGAGAGCAGTACTTC

d_call: -
clone_size: -
j_call: TRBJ1-2
v_call: TRBV30
cdr3_aa: CAWMSGRPGGYTF
cdr3_nt: TGTGCCTGGATGTCCGGCCGACCCGGCGGCTACACCTTC

d_call: -
clone_size: -
j_call: TRBJ2-3
v_call: TRBV25-1
cdr3_aa: CASSEWRGNTDTQYF
cdr3_nt: TGTGCCAGCAGTGAATGGAGGGGGAACACAGATACGCAGTATTTT

d_call: TRBD1
clone_size: many
j_call: TRBJ1-5
v_call: TRBV20-1
cdr3_aa: CSPQDRAGNQPQHF
cdr3_nt: TGCAGTCCACAAGACAGGGCCGGCAATCAGCCCCAGCATTTT

d_call: -
clone_size: -
j_call: TRBJ2-5
v_call: TRBV11-2
cdr3_aa: CASSLVPRSKAQYF
cdr3_nt: TGTGCCAGCAGCTTAGTACCGAGGTCAAAGGCCCAGTACTTC

d_call: -
clone_size: -
j_call: TRBJ1-3
v_call: TRBV29-1
cdr3_aa: CSVEGFTASSGNAIYF
cdr3_nt: TGCAGCGTTGAAGGCTTTACCGCGAGCTCTGGAAACGCCATATATTTT

d_call: -
clone_size: many
j_call: TRBJ2-7
v_call: TRBV6-5
cdr3_aa: CASSYSRGGEQYF
cdr3_nt: TGTGCCAGCAGTTACTCGAGGGGGGGCGAGCAGTACTTC

d_call: -
clone_size: -
j_call: TRBJ2-1
v_call: TRBV11-2
cdr3_aa: CASRPTNGGKYNEQFF
cdr3_nt: TGTGCCAGCAGGCCAACTAACGGTGGAAAGTACAATGAGCAGTTCTTC

d_call: -
clone_size: -
j_call: TRBJ1-5
v_call: TRBV5-6
cdr3_aa: CASSLGHGDQPQHF
cdr3_nt: TGTGCCAGCAGTTTGGGACACGGGGACCAGCCCCAGCATTTT

d_call: -
clone_size: medium-sized
j_call: TRBJ2-1
v_call: TRBV5-4
cdr3_aa: CASSPDRLNNEQFF
cdr3_nt: TGTGCCAGCAGCCCCGACAGATTAAACAATGAGCAGTTCTTC

d_call: -
clone_size: many
j_call: TRBJ2-3
v_call: TRBV6-2/TRBV6-3
cdr3_aa: CASSYPQARAPKGTDTQYF
cdr3_nt: TGTGCCAGCAGTTACCCCCAGGCCCGGGCACCGAAAGGGACAGATACGCAGTATTTT

d_call: -
clone_size: -
j_call: TRBJ1-5
v_call: TRBV6-1
cdr3_aa: CVSRGNDDHQPQHF
cdr3_nt: TGTGTCAGCAGGGGCAATGATGACCATCAGCCCCAGCATTTT

d_call: -
clone_size: -
j_call: TRBJ2-6
v_call: TRBV6-5
cdr3_aa: CASSYLAGYGANLLTF
cdr3_nt: TGTGCCAGCAGTTACCTGGCGGGCTATGGTGCCAACCTCCTGACTTTC

d_call: -
clone_size: -
j_call: TRBJ2-1
v_call: TRBV5-8
cdr3_aa: CVSSLSWAERAGEQFF
cdr3_nt: TGTGTCAGCAGCTTATCATGGGCGGAGAGGGCCGGTGAACAGTTCTTC

d_call: TRBD1
clone_size: -
j_call: TRBJ1-4
v_call: TRBV5-1
cdr3_aa: CSSSLGQGAGNEKLFF
cdr3_nt: TGCTCCAGCAGCTTGGGCCAGGGGGCAGGGAATGAAAAGCTGTTTTTT